This paragraph covers one T cell receptor beta chain sequence. Its specificity is not known. The source of the sample is a study of shared clonotypes between healthy human individuals. The CDR3 is 12 amino acids. From germline, CDR1 is ENHRY and CDR2 SYGVKD. Trimming shortened V by 4 bases and J by 6 bases, and 10 bases separated the two germline ends. Healthy adults negative for HIV, lacking recent acute infections or vaccinations, served as donors. Division of CD4+ cells produced a CD45RA+ naive subset and a CD45RA-negative memory subset. Study-level findings and limits: Depth of sequencing was expected to influence donor clonotype sharing.

Original analysis: ImmunoSEQ yielded junction-only sequences lacking quality scores, so filtering differed. Generated by immunoSEQ multiplex PCR, the TCRdb table keeps only in-frame clones and is missing some. For V, J and clone size, that table is used; D and trimming come from the DNA. The data hold about 2.4 million clones, with 80% to 95% observed a single time. The chain joins TRBV10-3 to TRBJ2-7; either TRBD1 or TRBD2 may supply D (5 bases each). The TCR comes from a man aged 18 to 29 in good health. Some clones in this sample may be carry-over from other donors' samples. Specimen: naive CD4+ T cells from PBMCs. Indicated subset: CD45RA+ positively selected. The CDR3 bases are TGTGCCATCAGTGGGGCAGGGACCGAGCAGTACTTC. It codes for CAISGAGTEQYF.